Each of the 5 T cell receptor beta chains below was sequenced from the same sample in a study of OX40 agonist ivuxolimab in advanced cancers. Data came from immunoSEQ multiplex PCR; TCRdb stores just in-frame clones and leaves some out. The sample yields around 76,000 clones, 85% seen once. This specimen consisted of CD4+ or CD8+ T cells sorted from blood, obtained in a trial of the OX40 agonist ivuxolimab. These receptors were collected from an adult with an advanced solid tumor such as melanoma, head and neck, liver or kidney cancer.

CDR3 protein: CASSGTAGSSEQYF. CDR3 sequence (DNA): TGTGCCAGCAGCGGGACCGCAGGGTCGTCCGAGCAGTACTTC. This chain links TRBV6-5 with TRBJ2-7; D tentatively reads TRBD1 or TRBD2 (5 bases each). V lost 6 bases and J lost 6, with 18 bases in between. The germline V gene has CDR1 MNHEY and CDR2 SVGAGI. The length of the CDR3 is 14 residues.

The CDR3 sequence is CASSPGGAETQYF. For the CDR3, the DNA is TGTGCCAGCTCACCAGGTGGCGCGGAGACCCAGTACTTC. The gene calls are TRBV18 and TRBJ2-5, with no clear D. Trimming removed 2 bases at V and 5 bases at J, with 9 bases between. This CDR3 has 13 amino acids. Germline values: CDR1 KGHSH, CDR2 LQKENI.

This chain links TRBV6-6 with TRBJ1-3; TRBD1 might be the D (5 bases). Germline loops: CDR1 MNHNY, CDR2 SVGAGI (reference sequence). V gave up 7 bases and J gave up 0 bases, with 16 bases separating them. The CDR3 sequence is 16 residues long. In nucleotides, the CDR3 is TGTGCCAGCAACTACGGGGCCTCGAGCTCTGGAAACACCATATATTTT. It yields the protein CASNYGASSSGNTIYF.

J is TRBJ2-1 and V is TRBV30; D is perhaps TRBD2 (6 bases). This CDR3 has 12 residues. From germline, CDR1 is GTSNPN and CDR2 SVGIG (reference sequence). V lost 7 bases and J lost 12, with 19 bases in between. The CDR3 region is CASWDFTMRQFF. In DNA, the CDR3 is TGTGCCTCGTGGGACTTTACAATGAGGCAGTTCTTC.

The genes are TRBV28 and TRBJ1-4; a possible D gene is TRBD1 (5 bases). The V end was cut by 4 bases, the J end by 7 bases, with 19 bases between. The CDR3 has 16 amino acids. CDR1 MDHEN and CDR2 SYDVKM come from the germline V gene. DNA of the CDR3: TGTGCCAGCAGTTGGCCCTTGGGGGTTATTAGTGAAAAACTGTTTTTT. It codes for CASSWPLGVISEKLFF.